This is a list of T cell receptor beta chains from one sample in a study of metastatic and nonmetastatic thyroid tumors. TCRdb reassembled clones from the PCR reads with MiXCR. The repertoire holds fewer than 35,000 clones, with roughly 29% as singletons. Sequences were obtained from blood. The receptors stem from a female donor with papillary thyroid cancer or a benign thyroid nodule (not recorded which). Some clones in this sample may be carry-over from other donors' samples. CDR3s leave out the opening cysteine and the closing phenylalanine or tryptophan. The D gene is left open where the match is weak.

J gene	D gene	V gene	CDR3 protein
TRBJ2-7	-	TRBV20-1	NARDGSLEY
TRBJ2-3	-	TRBV11-1	ASSSGTLPQISTDTQY
TRBJ1-2	-	TRBV28	ASKPGRVGYT
TRBJ2-1	TRBD1	TRBV9	ASSVVAGGGSSEQF
TRBJ2-6	-	TRBV28	ASSLLSSGSRGANVLT
TRBJ2-6	TRBD1	TRBV10-3	AIGTGKGSGANVLT
TRBJ2-7	-	TRBV30	AWSQGSYEQY
TRBJ2-7	TRBD1	TRBV27	ASSLGQRASYEQY
TRBJ1-3	-	TRBV6-2/TRBV6-3	ATSGAVSGNTIY
TRBJ2-1	-	TRBV5-1	ASSLSGSSYNEQF
TRBJ2-2	-	TRBV5-1	ASSWKRSGELF
TRBJ2-5	-	TRBV12-3/TRBV12-4	ASSPGGGGTQY
TRBJ1-4	-	TRBV20-1	SARVNGGNEKLF
TRBJ2-7	TRBD1	TRBV27	ASSGQASSYEQY
TRBJ1-6	-	TRBV2	AISLVVSPLH
TRBJ2-6	-	TRBV29-1	SVASDLSSGANVLT
TRBJ2-7	-	TRBV11-2	ASSLEGGGASSYEQY
TRBJ1-1	-	TRBV19	ASSIGAGSEAF
TRBJ1-6	-	TRBV9	ASSVGGGRGNSPLH
TRBJ2-7	-	TRBV30	AWSVEHEQY
TRBJ2-7	-	TRBV7-3	ASSSSPGYSQC
TRBJ2-3	-	TRBV18	ASSPYSTDTQY
TRBJ2-3	TRBD1	TRBV6-6	ASSYGAQGRDTQY
TRBJ2-5	-	TRBV6-1	ASTKRGSETQY
TRBJ2-5	-	TRBV28	ASSPPGLRETQY
TRBJ1-1	TRBD1	TRBV15	ATSRPGQGIEAF
TRBJ1-5	-	TRBV28	ASSLRRAISPQH
TRBJ2-1	-	TRBV6-5	ASSYSSYNEQF
TRBJ2-2	-	TRBV15	ATTETNTGELF
TRBJ1-5	-	TRBV6-1	ASTMWGRQDQPQH
TRBJ1-4	TRBD1	TRBV11-2	ASSFTGTGGKLF
TRBJ1-1	TRBD1	TRBV27	ASSRQGALIEAF
TRBJ1-2	TRBD1	TRBV20-1	SASRGGGDGYT
TRBJ2-7	-	TRBV12-3/TRBV12-4	ASSSDGTLTYEQY
TRBJ2-2	TRBD1	TRBV28	ASSFLQGDTGELF
TRBJ2-5	-	TRBV29-1	SVVGLGTQY
TRBJ2-5	TRBD2	TRBV9	ASSTNDLAGTQY
TRBJ1-5	-	TRBV12-3/TRBV12-4	ASSATGTPWPQH
TRBJ2-3	TRBD2	TRBV20-1	SVAGEWSGSTDTQY
TRBJ2-2	TRBD1	TRBV12-3/TRBV12-4	ASRTRATGWTGELF
TRBJ2-7	-	TRBV3-1	ASSQALEQY
TRBJ2-2	-	TRBV28	ASSLYGGGKGTGELF
TRBJ1-5	-	TRBV5-1	ASSLEGTGQPQH
TRBJ2-1	-	TRBV9	ASSEGLSSYNEQF
TRBJ2-2	-	TRBV2	ASISGTGYTGELF
TRBJ1-1	-	TRBV28	ASSSFTEAF